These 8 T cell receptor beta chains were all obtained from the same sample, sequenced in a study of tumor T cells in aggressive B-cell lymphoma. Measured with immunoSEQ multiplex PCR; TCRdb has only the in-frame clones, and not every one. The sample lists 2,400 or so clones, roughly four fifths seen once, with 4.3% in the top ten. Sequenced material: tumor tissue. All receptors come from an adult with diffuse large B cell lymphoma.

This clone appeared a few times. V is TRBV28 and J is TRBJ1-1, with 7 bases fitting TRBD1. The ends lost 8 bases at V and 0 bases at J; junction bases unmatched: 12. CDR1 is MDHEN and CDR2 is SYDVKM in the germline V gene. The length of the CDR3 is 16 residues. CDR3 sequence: CASPPWGQPMNTEAFF. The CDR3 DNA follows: TGTGCCAGCCCTCCTTGGGGACAGCCAATGAACACTGAAGCTTTCTTT.

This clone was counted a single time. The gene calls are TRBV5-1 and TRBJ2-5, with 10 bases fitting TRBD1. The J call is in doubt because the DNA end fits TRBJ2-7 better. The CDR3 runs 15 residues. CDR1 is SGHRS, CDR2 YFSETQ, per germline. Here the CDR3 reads CASSLWTGGGYEQYF. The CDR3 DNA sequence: TGCGCCAGCAGCCTCTGGACAGGGGGGGGTTACGAGCAGTACTTC.

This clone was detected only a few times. DNA for the CDR3: TGTGCCAGCAGTCCGGGGACAGGGGGTCCCTCACTGTTTTTT. Protein product: CASSPGTGGPSLFF. The gene calls are TRBV28 and TRBJ1-4, with 11 positions matching TRBD1. J gave up 13 bases and V 5 bases, and 9 bases lay outside the gene matches. Germline values: CDR1 MDHEN, CDR2 SYDVKM. This CDR3 spans 14 amino acids.

In DNA form, the CDR3 reads TGTGCCAGCAGCTCGTGGGAGGGGGAGCCGACTTCTAACTATGGCTACACCTTC. It yields the protein CASSSWEGEPTSNYGYTF. The J gene is TRBJ1-2, the V gene TRBV11-2, with D maybe TRBD1 (6 bases). Germline values: CDR1 SGHAT, CDR2 FQNNGV. The CDR3 covers 18 residues. V was pared by 4 bases and J by 0 bases, with 21 bases between.

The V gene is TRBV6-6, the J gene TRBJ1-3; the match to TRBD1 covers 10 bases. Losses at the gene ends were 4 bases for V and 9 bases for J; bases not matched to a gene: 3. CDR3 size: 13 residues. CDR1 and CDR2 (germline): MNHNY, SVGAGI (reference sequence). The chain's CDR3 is CASSSGQGGTIYF. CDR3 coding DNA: TGTGCCAGCAGTTCCGGACAGGGGGGCACCATATATTTT.

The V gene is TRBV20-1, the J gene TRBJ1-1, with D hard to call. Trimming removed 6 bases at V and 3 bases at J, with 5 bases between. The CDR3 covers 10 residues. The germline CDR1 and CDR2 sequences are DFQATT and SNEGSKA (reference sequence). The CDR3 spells CSAQYTEAFF. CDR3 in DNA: TGCAGTGCGCAGTACACTGAAGCTTTCTTT.

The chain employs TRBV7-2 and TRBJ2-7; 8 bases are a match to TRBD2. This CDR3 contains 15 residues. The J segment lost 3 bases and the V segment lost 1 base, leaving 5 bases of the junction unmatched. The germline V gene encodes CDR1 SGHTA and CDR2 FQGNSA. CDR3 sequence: CASSLGGLANYEQYF. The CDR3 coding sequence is TGTGCCAGCAGCTTAGGCGGACTAGCAAACTACGAGCAGTACTTC.

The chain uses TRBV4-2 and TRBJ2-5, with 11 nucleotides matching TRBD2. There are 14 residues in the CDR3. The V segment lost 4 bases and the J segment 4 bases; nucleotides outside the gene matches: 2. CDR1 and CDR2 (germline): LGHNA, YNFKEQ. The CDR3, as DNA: TGTGCCAGCAGCCCACTAGCGGGAGTAGAGACCCAGTACTTC. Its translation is CASSPLAGVETQYF.